This T cell receptor (beta chain) was profiled in a study of shared clonotypes between healthy human individuals. Background on the study: Sampling drew on donors who were a couple of women and a few men aged 18 to 49.

Study conclusions and caveats: The study found about 5% of naive CD4 clonotypes shared across a few donors.

In the case of this clone: The antigen remains unidentified.

Germline V gene data show CDR1 as MNHNS and CDR2 as SASEGT. The germline V and J ends were trimmed by 8 bases and 7 bases, with 12 bases remaining between them. This CDR3 has 13 residues. Genomic DNA of every subset was divided equally among multiple immunoSEQ plates. Repertoires were generated with immunoSEQ multiplex PCR, while TCRdb's copy carries only in-frame clones and drops some. The repertoire holds about 2 million clones, 90% to 95% seen once, with more than 0.1% in the top ten. CD4+ cells yielded CD45RA+ naive and CD45RA-negative memory subsets. The TCR comes from a man between 18 and 35 years old in good health. The rearrangement links TRBV6-1 to TRBJ1-6; D call uncertain. The sequenced material came from naive CD4+ T cells sorted from blood. Subset: CD45RA+ positively selected. The CDR3 DNA is TGTGCCAGCCGTCAGGTGCCGAATTCACCCCTCCACTTT. Translated, it gives CASRQVPNSPLHF.